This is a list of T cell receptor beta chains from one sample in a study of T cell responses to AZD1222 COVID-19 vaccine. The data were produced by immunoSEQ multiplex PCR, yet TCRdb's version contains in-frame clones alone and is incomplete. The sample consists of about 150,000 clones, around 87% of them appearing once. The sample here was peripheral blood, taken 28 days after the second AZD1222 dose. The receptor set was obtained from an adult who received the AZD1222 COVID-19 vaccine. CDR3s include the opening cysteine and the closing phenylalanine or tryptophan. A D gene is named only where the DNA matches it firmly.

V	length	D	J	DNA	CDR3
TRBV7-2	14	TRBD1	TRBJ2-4	TGTGCCAGCAGCCGCACAGGGGGAGAAGGCATTCAGTACTTC	CASSRTGGEGIQYF
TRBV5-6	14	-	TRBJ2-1	TGTGCCAGCAGCTTTGGCAGGGCTTACAATGAGCAGTTCTTC	CASSFGRAYNEQFF
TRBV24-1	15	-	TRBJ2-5	TGTGCCACCAGTGATTACCGGGACCCCCAAGAGACCCAGTACTTC	CATSDYRDPQETQYF
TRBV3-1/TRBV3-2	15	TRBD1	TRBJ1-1	TGTGCCAGCAGCCAAGATCTAGCAGGGGGCTCAGGGGCTTTCTTT	CASSQDLAGGSGAFF
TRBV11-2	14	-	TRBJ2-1	TGTGCCAGCAGCTTGGGGTCCTCCTACAATGAGCAGTTCTTC	CASSLGSSYNEQFF
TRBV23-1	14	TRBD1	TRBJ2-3	TGCGCCAGCAGTCACCCCCGACAGGGTGACACGCAGTATTTT	CASSHPRQGDTQYF
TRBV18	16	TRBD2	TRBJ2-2	TGTGCCAGCTCACCAATCGGCCTAGCGGGGACCGGGGAGCTGTTTTTT	CASSPIGLAGTGELFF
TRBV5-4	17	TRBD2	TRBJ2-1	TGTGCCAGCAGCTTGAAAACTAGCGGGACTCTTCTGAATGAGCAGTTCTTC	CASSLKTSGTLLNEQFF
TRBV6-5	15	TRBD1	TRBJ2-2	TGTGCCAGCACCGAGGACAGGGGCCTCACCGGGGAGCTGTTTTTT	CASTEDRGLTGELFF
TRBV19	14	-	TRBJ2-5	TGTGCCAGTAGTATAGATCGGGACCAAGAGACCCAGTACTTC	CASSIDRDQETQYF
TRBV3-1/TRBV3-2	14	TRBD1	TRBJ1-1	TGTGCCAGCAGCTTGGGACAGGAGAACACTGAAGCTTTCTTT	CASSLGQENTEAFF